The present T cell receptor (beta chain) was sequenced within a study of cytomegalovirus exposure and HLA in healthy donors. Whole-study context: Among the approximately 400 genotyped donors, approximately 82% were placed in the Caucasian-associated ancestry cluster. Study-wide points: Published work reported that the classifier diagnosed cytomegalovirus status with high specificity and sensitivity. The productive fraction for most TCR beta V segments was about 87% or about 30% in an earlier analysis. Serostatus for CMV was the only available immune exposure information.

Concerning this clone itself: Its specificity is not known.

Primers included in the PCR were 60 Vbeta and 13 Jbeta primers. This table comes from immunoSEQ multiplex PCR, and its TCRdb copy is limited to in-frame clones, with some not included. The table shows 150,000 to 200,000 clones, with about 80% occurring only once. Germline lookup yields CDR1 SEHNR and CDR2 FQNEAQ (reference sequence). CDR3 size: 16 residues. Trimming removed 6 bases from V and 7 bases from J, with 19 bases in between. The chain recombines TRBV7-9 with TRBJ1-6; D is perhaps TRBD1 (5 bases). The origin of this receptor is a man aged 25 to 40 in good health and CMV-seropositive. The sequenced material came from PBMCs. CDR3: CASSEGAFSPNSPLHF. The DNA for the CDR3 is TGTGCCAGCAGTGAAGGGGCCTTCTCTCCAAATTCACCCCTCCACTTT.